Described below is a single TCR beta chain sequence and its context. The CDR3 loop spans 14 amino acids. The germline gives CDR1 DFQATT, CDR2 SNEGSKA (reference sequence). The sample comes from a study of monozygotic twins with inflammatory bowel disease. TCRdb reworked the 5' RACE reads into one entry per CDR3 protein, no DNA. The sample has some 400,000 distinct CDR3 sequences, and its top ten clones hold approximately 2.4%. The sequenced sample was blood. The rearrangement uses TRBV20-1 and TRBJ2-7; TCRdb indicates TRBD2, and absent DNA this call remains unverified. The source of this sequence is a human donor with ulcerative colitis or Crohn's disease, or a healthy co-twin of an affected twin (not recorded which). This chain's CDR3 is CSASPTSGGGEQYF.